There are a few counts of the clone carrying this T cell receptor beta chain. These data belong to a study of blood T cell repertoires in COVID-19. TCRdb's table, derived via immunoSEQ multiplex PCR, lists solely in-frame clones and lacks some. The sample includes about 110,000 clones, approximately 84% of them seen just once. This clonotype originated in a woman in her forties or fifties with acute or convalescent COVID-19. The sequencing sample was made of peripheral blood.

This CDR3 reads CASSPRDRGRSYSPLHF. The CDR3 DNA reads as TGTGCCAGCTCACCCAGGGACAGGGGACGGTCCTATTCACCCCTCCACTTT. The chain joins TRBV18 to TRBJ1-6, with 10 bases aligning to TRBD1. V was clipped by 3 bases and J by 8 bases; unmatched bases: 10. CDR3 length equals 17 residues. The V gene's germline CDR1 is KGHSH and CDR2 LQKENI.